This TCR beta chain was documented in a study of T cell repertoires in cytomegalovirus infection. V was pared by 6 bases and J by 2 bases, with 9 bases of the junction left unmatched. The CDR3 covers 15 residues. Per germline, CDR1 MNHNS and CDR2 SASEGT. In TCRdb, the reads were re-called with MiXCR into one record per CDR3 protein. The data show approximately 500,000 distinct CDR3 sequences, with about 17% seen just once and 20% to 30% held by the top ten. The material sequenced was CD8+ T cells from PBMCs. The V call is TRBV6-1, the J call TRBJ2-5; 7 bases agree with TRBD2. The clonotype was recovered from a human donor in good health (CMV status not recorded). Some clones in this sample may be carry-over from other donors' samples. CDR3 coding DNA: TGTGCCAGCAGACCCGGGACTATCTTACAAGAGACCCAGTACTTC. Protein sequence: CASRPGTILQETQYF.